Below, 15 T cell receptor beta chains from the same sample are listed, as sequenced in a study of long-term antiretroviral therapy in people with HIV. Investigators performed immunoSEQ version v3.0 at survey level. TCRdb's copy holds only in-frame clones and misses some; the assay was immunoSEQ multiplex PCR. The sample has around 31,000 clones, roughly 88% seen once; the top ten hold roughly 4%. The input for sequencing was unsorted PBMCs, taken 0.8 years before starting antiretroviral therapy. These receptors came from a man between 18 and 35 years old with HIV.

The J gene is TRBJ2-2, the V gene TRBV7-2; D is possibly TRBD2 (5 bases). This CDR3 has 15 amino acids. With 3 bases removed from V and 2 bases from J, the gap between germline ends came to 10 bases. CDR1 is SGHTA, CDR2 FQGNSA, per germline. The CDR3, as DNA: TGTGCCAGCAGCTTCCAGCGGATCAACACCGGGGAGCTGTTTTTT. This gives the protein CASSFQRINTGELFF. Drawing the rest from reference TRBV7-2 and TRBJ2-2, the complete variable domain is GAGVSQSPSNKVTEKGKDVELRCDPISGHTALYWYRQSLGQGLEFLIYFQGNSAPDKSGLPSDRFSAERTGGSVSTLTIQRTQQEDSAVYLCASSFQRINTGELFFGEGSRLTVL.

The chain couples TRBV19 to TRBJ2-3, with D possibly being TRBD1 (5 bases). The CDR3 covers 13 residues. V was cut by 8 bases and J by 2 bases, with 11 bases left in between. In germline, CDR1 is LNHDA, CDR2 SQIVND (reference sequence). CDR3 sequence (DNA): TGTGCCAGTTCCAGGGTTACCACAGATACGCAGTATTTT. Its translation: CASSRVTTDTQYF. Full variable domain (missing parts from reference TRBV19 and TRBJ2-3): DGGITQSPKYLFRKEGQNVTLSCEQNLNHDAMYWYRQDPGQGLRLIYYSQIVNDFQKGDIAEGYSVSREKKESFPLTVTSAQKNPTAFYLCASSRVTTDTQYFGPGTRLTVL.

The J gene is TRBJ2-7, the V gene TRBV7-6; D not resolved. The V end lost 1 base, the J end lost 6 bases, and 7 bases lay between the germline ends. The CDR3 length is 12 residues. The germline gives CDR1 SGHVS, CDR2 FNYEAQ. The CDR3 here is CASSLGNSEQYF. The CDR3 region has the DNA TGTGCCAGCAGCTTAGGCAATTCCGAGCAGTACTTC.

The chain uses TRBV19 and TRBJ2-2; 10 nucleotides align to TRBD1. The germline V gene encodes CDR1 LNHDA and CDR2 SQIVND (reference sequence). This CDR3 is built from 16 residues. The CDR3 here is CAAGDRDRGNTGELFF. The CDR3 DNA reads as TGTGCAGCGGGGGACCGGGACAGGGGGAACACCGGGGAGCTGTTTTTT. Supplemented by reference TRBV19 and TRBJ2-2, the full variable domain reads DGGITQSPKYLFRKEGQNVTLSCEQNLNHDAMYWYRQDPGQGLRLIYYSQIVNDFQKGDIAEGYSVSREKKESFPLTVTSAQKNPTAFYLCAAGDRDRGNTGELFFGEGSRLTVL.

The V and J genes are TRBV5-1 and TRBJ2-2; D uncertain. V was trimmed by 0 bases and J by 0 bases, leaving 3 bases between them. CDR1 and CDR2 from the germline V gene are SGHRS and YFSETQ. The CDR3 extends over 14 amino acids. The CDR3 DNA reads TGCGCCAGCAGCTTGGCACCGAACACCGGGGAGCTGTTTTTT. It is translated as CASSLAPNTGELFF.

The J gene is TRBJ1-2, the V gene TRBV4-3; 7 bases map to TRBD1. V was pared by 2 bases and J by 7 bases, with 13 bases of the junction left unmatched. Germline CDR1 reads LGHNA; CDR2 reads YSLEER. This CDR3 has 16 residues. CDR3 protein: CASSQPNRGPDTGYTF. The CDR3 DNA is TGCGCCAGCAGCCAACCCAACAGGGGCCCAGACACTGGCTACACCTTC.

The rearrangement links TRBV21-1 to TRBJ2-4. TRBV21-1 is an annotated pseudogene. The CDR3 is 12 amino acids. The CDR3, as DNA: TGTGCCAGCAGCTCCGGAAAAAACATTCAGTACTTC. Amino acids: CASSSGKNIQYF.

The rearrangement links TRBV11-2 to TRBJ2-6; D not resolved. Germline V gene data show CDR1 as SGHAT and CDR2 as FQNNGV. CDR3 length: 15 residues. The ends were cut back, 3 bases at V and 0 bases at J, with 6 bases in the middle. In DNA form, the CDR3 reads TGTGCCAGCAGCTTGCTACTCTCTGGGGCCAACGTCCTGACTTTC. Its protein is CASSLLLSGANVLTF.

The chain carries TRBV6-5 and TRBJ2-1; TRBD2 aligns across 12 bases. The germline CDR1 and CDR2 sequences are MNHEY and SVGAGI. The CDR3 is 16 residues long. The J segment lost 5 bases and the V segment lost 2 bases, leaving 4 bases of the junction unmatched. The CDR3 bases are TGTGCCAGCAGTTACCCGAGACTAGCGGGGGACAATGAGCAGTTCTTC. Its protein product is CASSYPRLAGDNEQFF.

The J gene is TRBJ1-6, the V gene TRBV7-6; D remains unclear. This CDR3 is 15 amino acids long. The V gene's germline CDR1 is SGHVS and CDR2 FNYEAQ. Trimming pared 5 bases from V and 10 bases from J, leaving 18 bases between. DNA for the CDR3: TGTGCCAGCAGCCTGGAAGCAGACCTTATATCACCCCTCCACTTT. Translated, it gives CASSLEADLISPLHF.

This clone was detected once. The chain is built from TRBV28 and TRBJ1-6; D gene unclear. CDR3 length equals 15 residues. Trimming cost V 4 bases and J 3 bases, with 10 bases left between them. CDR1 is MDHEN and CDR2 is SYDVKM in the germline V gene. CDR3 amino acids: CASSSPVGYNSPLHF. The CDR3 DNA reads TGTGCCAGCAGTTCTCCCGTGGGCTATAATTCACCCCTCCACTTT.

The chain has TRBV5-5 and TRBJ1-4; no clear D gene. CDR1 is SGHKS, CDR2 YYEKEE, per germline (reference sequence). With 0 bases removed from V and 0 bases from J, the gap between germline ends came to 6 bases. This CDR3 has 15 amino acids. CDR3 amino acids: CASSLEYATNEKLFF. DNA for the CDR3: TGTGCCAGCAGCTTGGAGTATGCAACTAATGAAAAACTGTTTTTT.

The rearrangement joins TRBV14 to TRBJ2-1; D is unclear. This CDR3 spans 14 amino acids. The V end was cut by 1 base, the J end by 7 bases, with 11 bases between. The germline CDR1 and CDR2 sequences are SGHDN and FVKESK. The CDR3 here is CASSQGTELNEQFF. In nucleotides, the CDR3 is TGTGCCAGCAGCCAAGGCACAGAGCTAAATGAGCAGTTCTTC.

The chain carries TRBV9 and TRBJ2-3, with D tentatively TRBD1 (5 bases). Germline lookup yields CDR1 SGDLS and CDR2 YYNGEE. Trimming pared 2 bases from V and 6 bases from J, leaving 13 bases between. The CDR3 totals 14 residues. The chain's CDR3 is CASSVDGAGDTQYF. DNA for the CDR3: TGTGCCAGCAGCGTCGATGGGGCTGGGGATACGCAGTATTTT.

The chain uses TRBV15 and TRBJ2-3, with 8 bases lining up with TRBD2. V gave up 6 bases and J gave up 5 bases; unmatched junction bases: 7. This CDR3 has 14 residues. Germline V gene data show CDR1 as LNHNV and CDR2 as YYDKDF (reference sequence). The CDR3 bases are TGTGCCACCAGAACGGGAGGGCCTGGAGATACGCAGTATTTT. It encodes CATRTGGPGDTQYF.